This passage covers 29 T cell receptor beta chains from one sample sequenced in a study of blood T cell repertoires in COVID-19. Generated by immunoSEQ multiplex PCR, the TCRdb table keeps only in-frame clones and is missing some. This table holds under 70,000 clones, more than 75% found once. Material for sequencing was peripheral blood. The receptor source for this set is a woman aged 18-35 years with acute or convalescent COVID-19.

In nucleotides, the CDR3 is TGTGCCAGCAGCCAAGGACCCCCTTTGGCGGGGATCACAGATACGCAGTATTTT. This translates into CASSQGPPLAGITDTQYF. The chain carries TRBV4-2 and TRBJ2-3, with TRBD2 as a possible D gene (6 bases). V gave up 1 base and J gave up 2 bases, with 19 bases separating them. CDR3 length: 18 residues. In germline, CDR1 is LGHNA, CDR2 YNFKEQ.

The V gene is TRBV5-8, the J gene TRBJ2-7; 9 bases match TRBD1. This CDR3 is 15 amino acids long. After removal of 0 bases from V and 5 bases from J, the junction contained 6 bases not matched to a gene. The germline gives CDR1 SGHTS, CDR2 YDEGEE. DNA of the CDR3: TGTGCCAGCAGCTTGGCGTGGGACAGGGAACACGAGCAGTACTTC. Encoded protein: CASSLAWDREHEQYF.

The V gene is TRBV4-1, the J gene TRBJ2-6; 8 bases map to TRBD1. Germline V CDR1 and CDR2: MGHRA, YSYEKL. V lost 4 bases, J lost 0 bases, and 8 bases stayed unmatched. The CDR3 runs to 18 residues. CDR3 sequence (DNA): TGCGCCAGCAGCCGGGGGCCACAGGGGGGCTCTGGGGCCAACGTCCTGACTTTC. This sequence encodes CASSRGPQGGSGANVLTF.

This clone was picked up one time. The gene calls are TRBV10-3 and TRBJ1-4; 7 bases match TRBD1. Germline V CDR1 and CDR2: ENHRY, SYGVKD. The CDR3 runs 14 residues. V was clipped by 3 bases and J by 6 bases; unmatched bases: 4. Here the CDR3 reads CAISEGQGDEKLFF. In DNA, the CDR3 is TGTGCCATCAGTGAAGGGCAGGGGGATGAAAAACTGTTTTTT.

This chain joins TRBV3-1 (or the pseudogene TRBV3-2) and TRBJ2-1, with TRBD1 matching 7 bases. Germline CDR1 is LGHDT and CDR2 is YNNKEL (reference sequence). The CDR3 covers 17 residues. Losses at the gene ends were 3 bases for V and 7 bases for J; bases not matched to a gene: 15. The CDR3 DNA sequence: TGTGCCAGCAGCCACAACCCCTACAGGGGTTTTAGAAATGAGCAGTTCTTC. Protein product: CASSHNPYRGFRNEQFF.

The chain employs TRBV27 and TRBJ2-3; no clear D gene. Trimming removed 3 bases from V and 0 bases from J, with 19 bases in between. Per germline, CDR1 MNHEY and CDR2 SMNVEV (reference sequence). CDR3 size: 18 residues. The CDR3 region is CASSFSGRYGYSTDTQYF. CDR3 coding DNA: TGTGCCAGCAGTTTTTCGGGTCGGTACGGATATAGCACAGATACGCAGTATTTT.

The chain joins TRBV25-1 to TRBJ2-5; a possible D gene is TRBD2 (5 bases). The CDR3 is made up of 14 amino acids. Germline V gene data show CDR1 as MGHDK and CDR2 as SYGVNS. V dropped 2 bases and J dropped 6 bases, with 13 bases sitting between them. The CDR3 is CASSEHLGEKTQYF. The CDR3 DNA follows: TGTGCCAGCAGTGAACACCTCGGGGAAAAGACCCAGTACTTC.

The chain employs TRBV19 and TRBJ2-2; unclear D gene. The germline V gene encodes CDR1 LNHDA and CDR2 SQIVND (reference sequence). Trimming shortened V by 8 bases and J by 6 bases, and 16 bases separated the two germline ends. The CDR3 spans 14 residues. CDR3 region: CASELPSRAGELFF. Here the CDR3 DNA reads TGTGCCAGTGAGCTCCCTAGTCGTGCCGGGGAGCTGTTTTTT.

The chain has TRBV6-5 and TRBJ2-5, with 8 bases that match TRBD1. V trimming: 6 bases; J trimming: 5 bases; junction bases outside the gene matches: 8. This CDR3 region has 14 residues. Per the germline V gene, CDR1 is MNHEY and CDR2 is SVGAGI. For the CDR3, the DNA is TGTGCCAGCAGGTACAGGGGGATTAGGGAGACCCAGTACTTC. Residues: CASRYRGIRETQYF.

The chain employs TRBV5-1 and TRBJ2-3, with no clear D. The CDR3 loop spans 12 amino acids. V was cut by 3 bases and J by 2 bases, with 4 bases left in between. From germline, CDR1 is SGHRS and CDR2 YFSETQ. The CDR3 region is CASSSNTDTQYF. The CDR3 DNA reads TGCGCCAGCAGCTCAAACACAGATACGCAGTATTTT.

CDR3 nucleotide sequence: TGTGCCAGCAGCCGGGGGGATACGCAGTATTTT. This codes for CASSRGDTQYF. The chain uses TRBV5-8 and TRBJ2-3; possible D gene TRBD2, 6 bases. Germline CDR1 is SGHTS and CDR2 is YDEGEE. The CDR3 loop spans 11 amino acids. Trimming cost V 4 bases and J 6 bases, with 6 bases left between them.

This chain uses TRBV7-2 with TRBJ1-6; a weak D match, TRBD1 (6 bases). CDR1 is SGHTA, CDR2 FQGNSA, per germline. The CDR3 has 18 residues. The V and J ends lost 5 bases and 0 bases respectively, with 17 bases between them. CDR3 sequence: CASSAVRDTYSYNSPLHF. CDR3 sequence (DNA): TGTGCCAGCAGCGCGGTACGGGACACTTACTCCTATAATTCACCCCTCCACTTT.

The chain carries TRBV7-9 and TRBJ1-2; possibly TRBD1 for D (5 bases). The CDR3 consists of 14 residues. Trimming left V 1 base short and J 4 bases short, with 10 bases between. Germline CDR1 is SEHNR and CDR2 is FQNEAQ (reference sequence). In nucleotides, the CDR3 is TGTGCCAGCAGCTTAGATCTGGGGGGCTATGGCTACACCTTC. This translates into CASSLDLGGYGYTF.

This clone came up once. The chain links TRBV19 to TRBJ2-1; a possible D gene is TRBD2 (5 bases). The CDR3 has 15 residues. V lost 3 bases and J 2 bases, leaving 11 bases between the germline ends. Germline-derived CDR1 and CDR2 are LNHDA and SQIVND (reference sequence). The CDR3 coding sequence is TGTGCCAGTAGTATTAGCGTAGCCACCTACAATGAGCAGTTCTTC. Translating gives CASSISVATYNEQFF.

The rearrangement uses TRBV7-2 and TRBJ2-5; D remains ambiguous. This CDR3 has 15 amino acids. V was pared by 2 bases and J by 2 bases, with 12 bases between. Germline-derived CDR1 and CDR2 are SGHTA and FQGNSA. The CDR3 DNA sequence: TGTGCCAGCAGCTTAATCTCCCTAAAGCAAGAGACCCAGTACTTC. Its translation is CASSLISLKQETQYF. Full variable domain (outside the CDR3, taken from reference TRBV7-2 and TRBJ2-5): GAGVSQSPSNKVTEKGKDVELRCDPISGHTALYWYRQSLGQGLEFLIYFQGNSAPDKSGLPSDRFSAERTGGSVSTLTIQRTQQEDSAVYLCASSLISLKQETQYFGPGTRLLVL.

J is TRBJ1-6 and V is TRBV28; no clear D. The V and J ends lost 3 bases and 6 bases respectively, with 15 bases between them. This CDR3 contains 16 residues. Per the germline V gene, CDR1 is MDHEN and CDR2 is SYDVKM. The CDR3 protein is CASSLSTGSSNSPLHF. CDR3 coding DNA: TGTGCCAGCAGTTTGAGTACCGGGTCCAGTAATTCACCCCTCCACTTT.

This rearrangement joins TRBV12-3 or TRBV12-4 to TRBJ2-7, with D perhaps TRBD2 (5 bases). Trimming removed 2 bases from V and 3 bases from J, with 8 bases in between. The CDR3 has 13 amino acids. CDR3 in amino acids: CASSLTDYYEQYF. In nucleotides, the CDR3 is TGTGCCAGCAGTTTAACTGACTACTACGAGCAGTACTTC.

The chain couples TRBV25-1 to TRBJ1-1, with D possibly being TRBD1 (5 bases). Between the trimmed V and J ends, which lost 6 bases and 4 bases, there was a span of 18 bases. The CDR3 has 15 amino acids. CDR1 and CDR2 (germline): MGHDK, SYGVNS. CDR3 DNA sequence: TGTGCCAGCAGCCCCGGAGGGGCGCGAGGCACTGAAGCTTTCTTT. It specifies CASSPGGARGTEAFF.

The gene calls are TRBV3-1 (or the pseudogene TRBV3-2) and TRBJ2-6; D not certain. The CDR3 is 15 amino acids. V lost 1 base to trimming and J lost 5 bases, with 9 bases between them. CDR1 is LGHDT, CDR2 YNNKEL, per germline (reference sequence). CDR3 amino acids: CASSQGNLRANVLTF. The CDR3 DNA is TGTGCCAGCAGCCAAGGAAACCTAAGGGCCAACGTCCTGACTTTC.

The J gene is TRBJ1-5, the V gene TRBV19, with a possible D match to TRBD1 (5 bases). Germline V gene data show CDR1 as LNHDA and CDR2 as SQIVND (reference sequence). Trimming shortened V by 0 bases and J by 0 bases, and 12 bases separated the two germline ends. This CDR3 contains 17 residues. CDR3 nucleotide sequence: TGTGCCAGTAGTATAGATGGGGCGGAATATAGCAATCAGCCCCAGCATTTT. This gives the protein CASSIDGAEYSNQPQHF. The entire variable domain, with the rest obtained from reference TRBV19 and TRBJ1-5, is as follows: DGGITQSPKYLFRKEGQNVTLSCEQNLNHDAMYWYRQDPGQGLRLIYYSQIVNDFQKGDIAEGYSVSREKKESFPLTVTSAQKNPTAFYLCASSIDGAEYSNQPQHFGDGTRLSIL.

The chain employs TRBV2 and TRBJ1-4; 7 nucleotides match TRBD1. CDR1 and CDR2 (germline): SNHLY, FYNNEI. CDR3 length equals 15 residues. Trimming at V came to 6 bases and at J to 0 bases, leaving 4 bases not matched to a gene. CDR3: CASSARGATNEKLFF. DNA for the CDR3: TGTGCCAGCAGCGCCAGGGGGGCAACTAATGAAAAACTGTTTTTT.

This chain uses TRBV9 with TRBJ2-3; TRBD1 matches 8 bases. The CDR3 covers 13 residues. V trimming: 7 bases; J trimming: 4 bases; junction bases outside the gene matches: 5. In germline, CDR1 is SGDLS, CDR2 YYNGEE. CDR3 sequence (DNA): TGTGCCAGCGGACAGGGAACGCCAGATACGCAGTATTTT. Residues: CASGQGTPDTQYF.

The chain carries TRBV6-4 and TRBJ2-7, with D perhaps matching TRBD1 (5 bases). This CDR3 is built from 16 residues. V lost 6 bases, J lost 2 bases, and 20 bases lay in between. The germline gives CDR1 MRHNA, CDR2 SNTAGT. This chain's CDR3 is CASSERTPDRTYEQYF. The CDR3 DNA reads as TGTGCCAGCAGCGAACGCACCCCAGACAGAACCTACGAGCAGTACTTC.

This chain uses TRBV27 with TRBJ2-6; 8 bases are shared with TRBD1. The CDR3 totals 18 residues. After removal of 4 bases from V and 2 bases from J, the junction contained 10 bases not matched to a gene. CDR1 is MNHEY and CDR2 is SMNVEV in the germline V gene (reference sequence). CDR3 residues: CASSSPTTGGAGANVLTF. Written as DNA, the CDR3 is TGTGCCAGCAGTTCCCCAACAACAGGGGGTGCTGGGGCCAACGTCCTGACTTTC.

The gene calls are TRBV2 and TRBJ2-5; D uncertain. V shed 4 bases and J shed 4 bases, with 7 bases lying between them. Germline V gives CDR1 SNHLY, CDR2 FYNNEI. The CDR3 is made up of 12 amino acids. The CDR3 here is CASSGRGETQYF. CDR3 sequence (DNA): TGTGCCAGCAGTGGGAGAGGAGAGACCCAGTACTTC.

The chain has TRBV29-1 and TRBJ1-1, with TRBD1 as a possible D gene (5 bases). The CDR3 covers 15 residues. CDR1 is SQVTM and CDR2 is ANQGSEA in the germline V gene. Trimming removed 2 bases from V and 6 bases from J, with 19 bases in between. The CDR3 sequence: CSVETGSGGLAEAFF. CDR3 bases: TGCAGCGTTGAAACGGGTTCGGGGGGTTTAGCTGAAGCTTTCTTT.

The V gene is TRBV19, the J gene TRBJ2-1; 10 bases align to TRBD2. The CDR3 is made up of 14 amino acids. V shed 5 bases and J 6 bases; nucleotides not matched to a gene: 4. Germline CDR1 reads LNHDA; CDR2 reads SQIVND (reference sequence). CDR3 bases: TGTGCCAGTAGTGGGAGCGGGGGGGTCAATGAGCAGTTCTTC. This translates into CASSGSGGVNEQFF.

The chain joins TRBV29-1 to TRBJ2-5; D uncertain. CDR1 is SQVTM and CDR2 is ANQGSEA in the germline V gene. There are 10 residues in the CDR3. Trimming took off 7 bases at V and 2 bases at J, with 5 bases between the two ends. In DNA, the CDR3 is TGCAGCGCAGCTCAAGAGACCCAGTACTTC. It translates to CSAAQETQYF.

This CDR3 is CASSPHRGVADSSYNEQFF. CDR3 bases: TGTGCCAGCAGCCCGCACAGGGGGGTAGCGGATAGCTCCTACAATGAGCAGTTCTTC. The chain recombines TRBV3-1 (or the pseudogene TRBV3-2) with TRBJ2-1, with 8 bases fitting TRBD1. Trimming cost V 4 bases and J 0 bases; bases outside gene matches: 14. Per the germline V gene, CDR1 is LGHDT and CDR2 is YNNKEL (reference sequence). The CDR3 totals 19 residues.